This T cell receptor beta chain was sequenced in a study of OX40 agonist ivuxolimab in advanced cancers. Study in general: Treatment received earlier with anti-PD-1, anti-PD-L1 or anti-CTLA-4 agents was allowed, and more than 30% had some. Notes on the study in general: At 0.1 to 3.0 mg/kg, clonal expansion of CD4+ and CD8+ blood T cells had occurred by week 6. Normalized T-cell clonal expansion was also low in a subset of nonresponders.

For this clone: The antigen is undetermined.

Some clones are missing from TCRdb's copy, which holds only in-frame ones; the method was immunoSEQ multiplex PCR. The top ten hold more than 1% of the sample, which has tens of thousands of clones, about four fifths seen once. Autoimmune disease history or systemic immunosuppression led to patients being barred. The sequence derives from an adult with an advanced solid tumor such as melanoma, head and neck, liver or kidney cancer. The sequencing here drew on CD4+ or CD8+ T cells sorted from blood, taken in a trial of the OX40 agonist ivuxolimab.

CDR3 nucleotides: TGTGCCAGCAGCCATTCCTGGGACAGAACCTACGAGCAGTACTTC. It yields the protein CASSHSWDRTYEQYF. The chain carries TRBV7-8 and TRBJ2-7; 7 bases fit TRBD1. Germline V CDR1 and CDR2: SGHVS, FQNEAQ. V lost 5 bases to trimming and J lost 2 bases; unmatched junction nucleotides: 9. The CDR3 totals 15 residues.